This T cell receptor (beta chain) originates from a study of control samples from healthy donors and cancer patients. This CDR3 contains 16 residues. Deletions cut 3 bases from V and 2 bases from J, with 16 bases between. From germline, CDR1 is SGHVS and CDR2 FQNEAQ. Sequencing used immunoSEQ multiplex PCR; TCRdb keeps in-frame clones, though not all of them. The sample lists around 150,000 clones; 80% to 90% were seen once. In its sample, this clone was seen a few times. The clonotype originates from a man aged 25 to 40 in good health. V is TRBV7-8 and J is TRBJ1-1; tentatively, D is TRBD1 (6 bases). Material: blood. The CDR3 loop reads CASSFSGGGTNTEAFF. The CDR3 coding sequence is TGTGCCAGCAGCTTTTCGGGAGGGGGAACCAACACTGAAGCTTTCTTT.